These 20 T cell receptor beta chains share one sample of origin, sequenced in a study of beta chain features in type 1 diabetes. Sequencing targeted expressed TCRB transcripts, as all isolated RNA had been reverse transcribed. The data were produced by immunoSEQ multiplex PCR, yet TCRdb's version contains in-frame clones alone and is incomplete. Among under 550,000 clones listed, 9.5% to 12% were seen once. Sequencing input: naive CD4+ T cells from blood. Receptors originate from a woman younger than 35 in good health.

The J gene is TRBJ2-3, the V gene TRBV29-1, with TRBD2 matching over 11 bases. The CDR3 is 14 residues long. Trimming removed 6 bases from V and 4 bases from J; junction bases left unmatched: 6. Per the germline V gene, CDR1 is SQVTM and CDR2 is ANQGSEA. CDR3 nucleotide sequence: TGCAGCGTCTTAGCGGGAGGGCCTTCAGATACGCAGTATTTT. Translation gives CSVLAGGPSDTQYF.

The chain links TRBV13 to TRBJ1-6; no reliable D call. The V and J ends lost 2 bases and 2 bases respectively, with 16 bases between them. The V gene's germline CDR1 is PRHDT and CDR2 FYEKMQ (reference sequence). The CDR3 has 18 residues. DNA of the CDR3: TGTGCCAGCAGCTTAACGGATCGGTCTGGAACCTATAATTCACCCCTCCACTTT. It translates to CASSLTDRSGTYNSPLHF.

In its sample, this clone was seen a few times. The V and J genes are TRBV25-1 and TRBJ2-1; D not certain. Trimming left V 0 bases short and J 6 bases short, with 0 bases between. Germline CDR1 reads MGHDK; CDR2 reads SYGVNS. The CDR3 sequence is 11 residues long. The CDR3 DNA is TGTGCCAGCAGTGAATACAATGAGCAGTTCTTC. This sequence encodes CASSEYNEQFF.

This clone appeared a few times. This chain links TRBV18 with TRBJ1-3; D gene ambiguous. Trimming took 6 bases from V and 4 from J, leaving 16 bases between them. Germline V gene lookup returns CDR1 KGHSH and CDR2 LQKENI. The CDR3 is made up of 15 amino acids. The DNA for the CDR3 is TGTGCCAGCTCTCCTACACCGGGAGAAGGAAACACCATATATTTT. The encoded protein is CASSPTPGEGNTIYF.

CDR3 nucleotide sequence: TGTGCCAGCAGCGTAGATCCTGGCTTCACTGAAGCTTTCTTT. Its protein is CASSVDPGFTEAFF. This chain uses TRBV9 with TRBJ1-1; D gene uncertain. Trimming took off 0 bases at V and 4 bases at J, with 10 bases between the two ends. The length of the CDR3 is 14 residues. Per the germline V gene, CDR1 is SGDLS and CDR2 is YYNGEE.

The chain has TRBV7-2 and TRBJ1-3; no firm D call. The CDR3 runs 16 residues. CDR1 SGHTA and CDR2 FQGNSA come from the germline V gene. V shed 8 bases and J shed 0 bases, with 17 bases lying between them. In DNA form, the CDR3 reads TGTGCCAGCCAGCGAGGTTTCCTTATCTCTGGAAACACCATATATTTT. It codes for CASQRGFLISGNTIYF. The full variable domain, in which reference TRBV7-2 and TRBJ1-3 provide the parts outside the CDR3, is GAGVSQSPSNKVTEKGKDVELRCDPISGHTALYWYRQSLGQGLEFLIYFQGNSAPDKSGLPSDRFSAERTGGSVSTLTIQRTQQEDSAVYLCASQRGFLISGNTIYFGEGSWLTVV.

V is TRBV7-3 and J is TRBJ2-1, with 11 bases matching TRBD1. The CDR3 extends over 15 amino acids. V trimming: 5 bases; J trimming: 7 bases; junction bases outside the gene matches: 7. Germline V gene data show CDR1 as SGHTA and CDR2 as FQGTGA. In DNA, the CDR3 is TGTGCCAGCAGCCCTCGGACAGGGGGCGGGAATGAGCAGTTCTTC. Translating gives CASSPRTGGGNEQFF.

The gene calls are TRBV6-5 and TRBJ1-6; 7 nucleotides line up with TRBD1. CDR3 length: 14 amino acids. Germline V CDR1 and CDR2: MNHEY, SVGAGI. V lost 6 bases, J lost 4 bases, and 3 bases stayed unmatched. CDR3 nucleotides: TGTGCCAGCAGGCAGGGACAGTATAATTCACCCCTCCACTTT. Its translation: CASRQGQYNSPLHF.

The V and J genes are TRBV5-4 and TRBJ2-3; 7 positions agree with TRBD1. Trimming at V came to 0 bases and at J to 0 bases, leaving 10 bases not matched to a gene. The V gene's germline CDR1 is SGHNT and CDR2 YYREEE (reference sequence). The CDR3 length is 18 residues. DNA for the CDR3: TGTGCCAGCAGCTTGGCCTTGACAGGGCAGTCTAGCACAGATACGCAGTATTTT. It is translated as CASSLALTGQSSTDTQYF.

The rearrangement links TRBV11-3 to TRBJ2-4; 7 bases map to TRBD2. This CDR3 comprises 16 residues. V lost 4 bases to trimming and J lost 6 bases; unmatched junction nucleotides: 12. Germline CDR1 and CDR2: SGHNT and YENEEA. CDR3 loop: CASSSAVPGRLNIQYF. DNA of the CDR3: TGTGCCAGCAGCTCGGCGGTGCCCGGGAGGCTAAACATTCAGTACTTC.

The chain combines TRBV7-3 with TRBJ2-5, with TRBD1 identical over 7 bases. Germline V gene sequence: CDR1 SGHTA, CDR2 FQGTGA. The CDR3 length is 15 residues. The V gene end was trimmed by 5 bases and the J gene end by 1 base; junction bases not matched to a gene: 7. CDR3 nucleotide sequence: TGTGCCAGCAGCCTCACAGGGGCGGGCCAAGAGACCCAGTACTTC. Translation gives CASSLTGAGQETQYF.

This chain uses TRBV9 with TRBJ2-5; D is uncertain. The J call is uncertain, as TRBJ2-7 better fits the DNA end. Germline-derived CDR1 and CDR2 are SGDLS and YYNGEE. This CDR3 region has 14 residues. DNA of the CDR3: TGTGCCAGCAGCGTAGGTCCAGGCGGTTACGAGCAGTACTTC. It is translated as CASSVGPGGYEQYF.

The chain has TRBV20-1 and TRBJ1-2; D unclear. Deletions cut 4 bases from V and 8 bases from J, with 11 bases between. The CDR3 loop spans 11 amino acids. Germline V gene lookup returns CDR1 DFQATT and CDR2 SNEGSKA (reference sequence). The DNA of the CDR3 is TGCAGTGCTACGTTAACCGGGGGCTACACCTTC. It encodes CSATLTGGYTF.

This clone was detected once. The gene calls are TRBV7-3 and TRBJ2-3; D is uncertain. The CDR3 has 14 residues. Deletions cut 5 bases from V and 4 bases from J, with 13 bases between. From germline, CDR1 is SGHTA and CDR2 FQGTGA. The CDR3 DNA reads TGTGCCAGCAGCGCTCTCGCGGACCCAGATACGCAGTATTTT. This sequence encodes CASSALADPDTQYF.

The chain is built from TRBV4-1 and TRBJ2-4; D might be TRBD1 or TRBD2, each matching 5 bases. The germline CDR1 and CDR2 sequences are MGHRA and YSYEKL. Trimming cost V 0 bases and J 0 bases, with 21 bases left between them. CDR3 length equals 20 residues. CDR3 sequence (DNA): TGCGCCAGCAGCCAAGAAACAGGCACCGGGGCTAAACTAGCCAAAAACATTCAGTACTTC. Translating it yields CASSQETGTGAKLAKNIQYF.

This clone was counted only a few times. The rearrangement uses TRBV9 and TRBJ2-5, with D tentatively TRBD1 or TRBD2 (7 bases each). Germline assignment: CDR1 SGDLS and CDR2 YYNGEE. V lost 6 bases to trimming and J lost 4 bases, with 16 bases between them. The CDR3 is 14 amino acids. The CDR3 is CASTRGGVGETQYF. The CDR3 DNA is TGTGCCAGCACCAGGGGGGGAGTAGGAGAGACCCAGTACTTC.

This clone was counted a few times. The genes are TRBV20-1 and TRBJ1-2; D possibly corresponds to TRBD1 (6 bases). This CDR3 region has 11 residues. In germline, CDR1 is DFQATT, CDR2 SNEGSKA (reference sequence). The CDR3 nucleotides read TGCAGGTCAGGGGCAACGGGAGGCTACACCTTC. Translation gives CRSGATGGYTF.

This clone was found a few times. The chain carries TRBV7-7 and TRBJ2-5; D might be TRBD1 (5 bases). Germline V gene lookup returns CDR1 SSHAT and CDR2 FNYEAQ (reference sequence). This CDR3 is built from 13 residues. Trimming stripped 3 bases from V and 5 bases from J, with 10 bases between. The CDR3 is CASSLGRAETQYF. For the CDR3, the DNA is TGTGCCAGCAGCTTGGGCAGGGCGGAGACCCAGTACTTC.

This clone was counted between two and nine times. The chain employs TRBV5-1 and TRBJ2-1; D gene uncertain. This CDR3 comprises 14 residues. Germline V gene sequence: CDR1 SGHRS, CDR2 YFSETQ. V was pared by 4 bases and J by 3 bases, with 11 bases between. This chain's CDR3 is CASSELRNYNEQFF. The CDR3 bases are TGCGCCAGCAGCGAGTTAAGAAACTACAATGAGCAGTTCTTC.

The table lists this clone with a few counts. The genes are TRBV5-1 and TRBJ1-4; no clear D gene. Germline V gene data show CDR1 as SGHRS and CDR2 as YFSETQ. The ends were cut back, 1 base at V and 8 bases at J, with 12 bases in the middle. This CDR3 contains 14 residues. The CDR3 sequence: CASSLTVPVEKLFF. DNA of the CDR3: TGCGCCAGCAGCTTGACAGTGCCTGTCGAAAAACTGTTTTTT.